The 19 T cell receptor beta chains reported below all come from one sample, sequenced in a study of T-cell memory formation after mild COVID-19. TCRdb fed the 5' RACE reads into MiXCR, producing one record per CDR3 protein. The sample records about 170,000 distinct CDR3 sequences, approximately 13% being singletons. The sample taken for sequencing was PBMCs or a T cell subset sorted from them (not recorded which). Receptor source: a man younger than 35 who had mild COVID-19 (a few samples of this study predate the infection). Cell type and time point are not known.

The chain employs TRBV7-9 and TRBJ1-4; unclear D gene. The CDR3 totals 17 residues. The V end was cut by 3 bases, the J end by 0 bases, with 14 bases between. The germline V gene has CDR1 SEHNR and CDR2 FQNEAQ (reference sequence). CDR3 protein: CASSFGSAYATNEKLFF. Here the CDR3 DNA reads TGTGCCAGCAGCTTCGGGTCAGCCTACGCAACTAATGAAAAACTGTTTTTT.

The chain has TRBV29-1 and TRBJ2-1; TRBD2 matches at 8 bases. This CDR3 has 11 amino acids. J lost 7 bases, V lost 7 bases, and 3 bases had no gene match. Germline V gene lookup returns CDR1 SQVTM and CDR2 ANQGSEA. The CDR3 sequence: CSAGGGNEQFF. The CDR3 nucleotides read TGCAGCGCCGGGGGGGGAAATGAGCAGTTCTTC.

The V gene is TRBV29-1, the J gene TRBJ2-3, with a possible D match to TRBD1 (6 bases). CDR3 length equals 13 residues. The ends were cut back, 0 bases at V and 11 bases at J, with 15 bases in the middle. Per the germline V gene, CDR1 is SQVTM and CDR2 is ANQGSEA. In DNA form, the CDR3 reads TGCAGCGTTGAAGAACAGGGTAGAGTGAAGCAGTATTTT. Protein product: CSVEEQGRVKQYF.

This clonotype occurred a few times. The rearrangement joins TRBV6-5 to TRBJ1-2; D uncertain. V was trimmed by 6 bases and J by 4 bases, leaving 15 bases between them. Looked up from germline, CDR1 is MNHEY and CDR2 is SVGAGI. The CDR3 length is 14 residues. The CDR3 DNA follows: TGTGCCAGCAGCAGTGGTCGGGTGGGCTATGGCTACACCTTC. This gives the protein CASSSGRVGYGYTF.

This clonotype came up a few times. The gene calls are TRBV4-1 and TRBJ1-1; 8 bases fit TRBD1. V dropped 2 bases and J dropped 6; count of bases not matched to a gene: 5. Germline V gene lookup returns CDR1 MGHRA and CDR2 YSYEKL. The CDR3 is 14 residues long. CDR3 residues: CASSQTWTGSEAFF. The CDR3 DNA is TGCGCCAGCAGCCAAACCTGGACAGGGTCTGAAGCTTTCTTT.

V and J are TRBV28 and TRBJ1-4, with 8 bases identical to TRBD1. V lost 2 bases to trimming and J lost 4 bases; unmatched junction nucleotides: 6. The germline CDR1 and CDR2 sequences are MDHEN and SYDVKM. The CDR3 consists of 16 residues. CDR3 nucleotides: TGTGCCAGCAGTTTACCTCGGACAGGGAGTAATGAAAAACTGTTTTTT. This sequence encodes CASSLPRTGSNEKLFF.

This clonotype was observed a few times. The J gene is TRBJ1-2, the V gene TRBV7-8, with unresolved D. The V gene lost 3 bases and the J gene lost 5 bases, with 10 bases spanning the gap. CDR3 length: 13 residues. Germline V gene sequence: CDR1 SGHVS, CDR2 FQNEAQ. CDR3 protein: CASSFGPLYGYTF. The CDR3 DNA reads as TGTGCCAGCAGCTTTGGACCGTTATATGGCTACACCTTC.

This clonotype appeared a few times. The chain has TRBV12-3 or TRBV12-4 and TRBJ2-2; 7 nucleotides align to TRBD1. V was pared by 0 bases and J by 0 bases, with 7 bases of the junction left unmatched. The length of the CDR3 is 18 residues. The CDR3 DNA reads as TGTGCCAGCAGTTTAGCCGTATTGACAGGGACGAACACCGGGGAGCTGTTTTTT. This codes for CASSLAVLTGTNTGELFF.

V and J are TRBV12-3 or TRBV12-4 and TRBJ1-5; D is possibly TRBD1 (5 bases). Deletions cut 9 bases from V and 4 bases from J, with 19 bases between. This CDR3 has 15 residues. This CDR3 reads CASTEGDVGNQPQHF. As DNA, the CDR3 is TGTGCCAGTACTGAAGGGGACGTCGGAAATCAGCCCCAGCATTTT.

Only a few counts were recorded for this clonotype. This sequence joins TRBV28 and TRBJ2-3; D might be TRBD1 (8 bases). Germline lookup yields CDR1 MDHEN and CDR2 SYDVKM. V was shortened by 3 bases and J by 1 base, with 32 bases between the two germline ends. There are 22 residues in the CDR3. The CDR3, as DNA: TGTGCCAGCAGTTTTGGGGCCACTCTCTCGTGGACAGGGAGGGGAGGCACAGATACGCAGTATTTT. Protein sequence: CASSFGATLSWTGRGGTDTQYF.

This sequence joins TRBV6-2 or TRBV6-3 and TRBJ2-3; TRBD1 aligns across 7 bases. J lost 0 bases, V lost 2 bases, and 5 bases had no gene match. CDR1 is MNHEY and CDR2 is SVGEGT in the germline V gene. The CDR3 is made up of 16 amino acids. CDR3 in amino acids: CASSYGDRASTDTQYF. DNA of the CDR3: TGTGCCAGCAGTTACGGAGACAGGGCTAGCACAGATACGCAGTATTTT.

This clonotype has more than one count but fewer than ten. This rearrangement joins TRBV27 to TRBJ2-7; the match to TRBD1 covers 9 bases. Germline trimming cut 6 bases from V and 4 bases from J; bases unmatched to any gene: 10. The CDR3 covers 15 residues. Germline V gives CDR1 MNHEY, CDR2 SMNVEV (reference sequence). CDR3 in DNA: TGTGCCAGCAGCCCTTACAGGGGGCTCGGGTACGAGCAGTACTTC. Amino acids: CASSPYRGLGYEQYF.

This clonotype has more than one count but fewer than ten. The V gene is TRBV5-1, the J gene TRBJ1-1; the D is unclear. The germline V gene encodes CDR1 SGHRS and CDR2 YFSETQ. The CDR3 is made up of 13 amino acids. Trimming shortened V by 0 bases and J by 11 bases, and 14 bases separated the two germline ends. The CDR3 region is CASSLGEPTKAFF. The CDR3 nucleotides read TGCGCCAGCAGCTTGGGAGAGCCAACGAAGGCTTTCTTT.

At least ten counts were recorded for this clonotype. The gene calls are TRBV7-9 and TRBJ1-2, with 8 bases fitting TRBD1. V lost 3 bases and J lost 8; bases outside the gene matches: 5. The CDR3 spans 13 residues. Germline loops: CDR1 SEHNR, CDR2 FQNEAQ (reference sequence). DNA for the CDR3: TGTGCCAGCAGCTTTCCGGACAGGGCCGGCTACACCTTC. Encoded protein: CASSFPDRAGYTF. The full variable domain, its missing parts supplied by reference TRBV7-9 and TRBJ1-2, is DTGVSQNPRHKITKRGQNVTFRCDPISEHNRLYWYRQTLGQGPEFLTYFQNEAQLEKSRLLSDRFSAERPKGSFSTLEIQRTEQGDSAMYLCASSFPDRAGYTFGSGTRLTVV.

The chain carries TRBV20-1 and TRBJ2-1, with 7 bases lining up with TRBD1. Per the germline V gene, CDR1 is DFQATT and CDR2 is SNEGSKA (reference sequence). The CDR3 is 13 residues long. Trimming removed 3 bases from V and 5 bases from J; junction bases left unmatched: 4. CDR3 loop: CSARTGLNNEQFF. In DNA, the CDR3 is TGCAGTGCTAGGACAGGGTTAAACAATGAGCAGTTCTTC.

V gene TRBV7-9 combines with J gene TRBJ1-1, with a weak D call TRBD1 (5 bases). Trimming shortened V by 11 bases and J by 5 bases, and 21 bases separated the two germline ends. Germline lookup yields CDR1 SEHNR and CDR2 FQNEAQ (reference sequence). CDR3 length: 14 residues. Written as DNA, the CDR3 is TGTGCCGGCGGGACCACGACATCTCCTACTGAAGCTTTCTTT. Its protein product is CAGGTTTSPTEAFF.

V usage is TRBV7-3 and J usage is TRBJ2-1, with 9 bases that match TRBD1. Germline trimming cut 2 bases from V and 9 bases from J; bases unmatched to any gene: 5. The CDR3 contains 14 residues. Germline V gives CDR1 SGHTA, CDR2 FQGTGA. DNA for the CDR3: TGTGCCAGCAGCTTAGGGACAGGGAGCAGTGAGCAGTTCTTC. Its protein is CASSLGTGSSEQFF.

This chain joins TRBV24-1 and TRBJ2-5; a weak D match, TRBD2 (5 bases). Germline V gene lookup returns CDR1 KGHDR and CDR2 SFDVKD. The CDR3 is made up of 13 amino acids. Between the trimmed V and J ends, which lost 4 bases and 4 bases, there was a span of 9 bases. CDR3 DNA sequence: TGTGCCACCAGTGAGGGGAGCGGAGAGACCCAGTACTTC. It is translated as CATSEGSGETQYF.

The J gene is TRBJ1-2, the V gene TRBV5-1; no firm D call. Deletions cut 3 bases from V and 0 bases from J, with 9 bases between. This CDR3 has 14 amino acids. CDR1 and CDR2 from the germline V gene are SGHRS and YFSETQ. CDR3 in amino acids: CASSSDAANYGYTF. The CDR3 DNA follows: TGCGCCAGCAGCTCCGATGCGGCTAACTATGGCTACACCTTC. The full variable domain, its missing parts supplied by reference TRBV5-1 and TRBJ1-2, is KAGVTQTPRYLIKTRGQQVTLSCSPISGHRSVSWYQQTPGQGLQFLFEYFSETQRNKGNFPGRFSGRQFSNSRSEMNVSTLELGDSALYLCASSSDAANYGYTFGSGTRLTVV.